The entry that follows covers one T cell receptor (beta chain) sequence. The data belong to a study of cytomegalovirus exposure and HLA in healthy donors. The PCR ran on 60 Vbeta and 13 Jbeta primers. Produced via immunoSEQ multiplex PCR; TCRdb's table is partial and in-frame only. The repertoire holds fewer than 250,000 clones, with about 83% as singletons. CDR3 size: 14 residues. Trimming took 5 bases from V and 5 from J; bases not matched to a gene: 7. Germline assignment: CDR1 MDHEN and CDR2 SYDVKM. This rearrangement joins TRBV28 to TRBJ1-2; 8 bases map to TRBD1. Sequencing used PBMCs. This TCR was recovered from a girl between 5 and 17 years old in good health and CMV-seronegative. In nucleotides, the CDR3 is TGTGCCAGCAGTCGTCGGACAGGGCTTTATGGCTACACCTTC. Translated, it gives CASSRRTGLYGYTF.